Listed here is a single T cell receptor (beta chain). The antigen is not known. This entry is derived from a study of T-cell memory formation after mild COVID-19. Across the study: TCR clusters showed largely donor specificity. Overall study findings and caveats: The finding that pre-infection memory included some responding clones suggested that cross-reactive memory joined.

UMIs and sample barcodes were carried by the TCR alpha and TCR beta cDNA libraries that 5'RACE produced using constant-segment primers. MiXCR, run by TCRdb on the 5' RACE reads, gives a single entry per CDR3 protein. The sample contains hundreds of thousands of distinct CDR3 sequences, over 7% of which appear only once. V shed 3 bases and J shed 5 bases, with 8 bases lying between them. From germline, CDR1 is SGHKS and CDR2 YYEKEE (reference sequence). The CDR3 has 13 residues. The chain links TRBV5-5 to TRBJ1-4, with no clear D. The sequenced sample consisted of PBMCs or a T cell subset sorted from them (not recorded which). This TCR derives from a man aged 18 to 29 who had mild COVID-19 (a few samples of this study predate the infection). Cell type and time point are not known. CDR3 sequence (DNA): TGTGCCAGCAGCTCGGACCTGAATGAAAAACTGTTTTTT. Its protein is CASSSDLNEKLFF.